This T cell receptor beta chain was retrieved from a study of T cells after yellow fever vaccination. The overall study: Libraries from low-cell-number fractions were prepared with the SMART-Seq v4 Ultra Low Input RNA kit.

Whole-study results and caveats: CD4 and CD8 compartments shared a small share of clonotypes.

This clonotype was seen repeatedly, ten times or more. What it recognizes is unknown. The authors made TCR cDNA by 5'RACE template switching, adding a universal primer site and UMIs. TCRdb passed the 5' RACE reads through MiXCR, listing each CDR3 protein once. The sample records under 200,000 distinct CDR3 sequences, less than 9% being singletons. Trimming took 10 bases from V and 3 from J; bases not matched to a gene: 4. CDR1 KGHDR and CDR2 SFDVKD come from the germline V gene. The CDR3 covers 13 residues. Sequenced material: CD4+ T cells sorted from PBMCs, taken less than 6 days after the first yellow fever vaccination. The gene calls are TRBV24-1 and TRBJ1-5, with 8 bases identical to TRBD1. The receptor was isolated from a man aged 18-30 years who received the YFV17D yellow fever vaccine. The CDR3, as DNA: TGTGCCACGCAACAGGGGGACAATCAGCCCCAGCATTTT. Protein: CATQQGDNQPQHF.